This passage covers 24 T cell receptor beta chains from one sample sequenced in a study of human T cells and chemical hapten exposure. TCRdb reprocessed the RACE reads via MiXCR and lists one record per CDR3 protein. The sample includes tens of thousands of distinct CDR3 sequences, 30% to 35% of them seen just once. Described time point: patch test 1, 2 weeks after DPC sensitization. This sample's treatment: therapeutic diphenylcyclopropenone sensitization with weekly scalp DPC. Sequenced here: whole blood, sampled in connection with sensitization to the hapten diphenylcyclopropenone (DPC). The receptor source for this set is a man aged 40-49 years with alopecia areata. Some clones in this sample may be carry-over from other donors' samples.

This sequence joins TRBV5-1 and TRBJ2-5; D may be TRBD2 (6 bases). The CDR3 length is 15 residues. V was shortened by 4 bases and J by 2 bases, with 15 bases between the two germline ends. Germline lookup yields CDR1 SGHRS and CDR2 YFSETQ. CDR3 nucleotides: TGCGCCAGCAGCAGACGTTCTAGCGAGCAAGAGACCCAGTACTTC. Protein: CASSRRSSEQETQYF. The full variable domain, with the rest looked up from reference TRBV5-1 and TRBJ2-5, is KAGVTQTPRYLIKTRGQQVTLSCSPISGHRSVSWYQQTPGQGLQFLFEYFSETQRNKGNFPGRFSGRQFSNSRSEMNVSTLELGDSALYLCASSRRSSEQETQYFGPGTRLLVL.

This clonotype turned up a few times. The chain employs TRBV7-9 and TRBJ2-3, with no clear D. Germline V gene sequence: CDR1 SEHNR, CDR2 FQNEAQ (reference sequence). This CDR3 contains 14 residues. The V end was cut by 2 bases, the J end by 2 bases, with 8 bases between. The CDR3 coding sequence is TGTGCCAGCAGCTTACCGGCCCACACAGATACGCAGTATTTT. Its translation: CASSLPAHTDTQYF.

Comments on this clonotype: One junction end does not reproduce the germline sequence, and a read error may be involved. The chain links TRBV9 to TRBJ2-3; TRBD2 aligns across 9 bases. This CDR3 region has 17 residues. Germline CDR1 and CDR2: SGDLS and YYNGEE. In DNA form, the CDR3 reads TGTGCCAGCGGTCGAACATTTCTAGCGGGAACCACAGATACGCATTATTTT. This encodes CASGRTFLAGTTDTHYF.

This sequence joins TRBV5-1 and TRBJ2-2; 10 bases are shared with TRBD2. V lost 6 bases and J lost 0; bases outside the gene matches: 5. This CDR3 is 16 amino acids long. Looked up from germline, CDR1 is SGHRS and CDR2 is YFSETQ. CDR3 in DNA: TGCGCCAGCAAGGATACTAGCGGGACGAACACCGGGGAGCTGTTTTTT. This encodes CASKDTSGTNTGELFF.

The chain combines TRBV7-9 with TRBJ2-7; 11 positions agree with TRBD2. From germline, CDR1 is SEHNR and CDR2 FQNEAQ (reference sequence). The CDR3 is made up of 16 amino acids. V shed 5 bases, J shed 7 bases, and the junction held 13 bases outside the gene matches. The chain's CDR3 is CASSRSGTSGPLEQYF. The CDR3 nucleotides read TGTGCCAGCAGCCGGTCCGGGACTAGCGGCCCCCTGGAGCAGTACTTC.

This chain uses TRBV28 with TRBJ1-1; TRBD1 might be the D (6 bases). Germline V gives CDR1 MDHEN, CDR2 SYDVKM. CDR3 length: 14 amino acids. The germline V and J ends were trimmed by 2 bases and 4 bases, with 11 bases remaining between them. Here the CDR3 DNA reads TGTGCCAGCAGTTTAGCCCTCAGGGGCACTGAAGCTTTCTTT. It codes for CASSLALRGTEAFF.

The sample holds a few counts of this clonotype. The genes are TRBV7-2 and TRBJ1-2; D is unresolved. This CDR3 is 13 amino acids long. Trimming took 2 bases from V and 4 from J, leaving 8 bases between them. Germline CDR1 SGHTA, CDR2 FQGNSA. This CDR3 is CASSLSQVYGYTF. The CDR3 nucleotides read TGTGCCAGCAGCTTAAGCCAGGTCTATGGCTACACCTTC.

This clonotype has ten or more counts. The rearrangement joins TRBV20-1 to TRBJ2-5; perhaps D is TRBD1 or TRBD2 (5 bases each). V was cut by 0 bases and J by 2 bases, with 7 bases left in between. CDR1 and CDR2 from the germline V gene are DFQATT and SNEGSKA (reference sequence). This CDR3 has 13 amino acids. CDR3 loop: CSAREGPQETQYF. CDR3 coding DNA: TGCAGTGCTAGAGAGGGACCACAAGAGACCCAGTACTTC.

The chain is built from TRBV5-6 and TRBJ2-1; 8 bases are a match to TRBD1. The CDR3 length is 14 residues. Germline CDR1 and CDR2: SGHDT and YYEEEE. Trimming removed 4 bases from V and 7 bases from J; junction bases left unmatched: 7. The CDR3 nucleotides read TGTGCCAGCAGCGCGACAGGGGCCAGTAATGAGCAGTTCTTC. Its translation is CASSATGASNEQFF.

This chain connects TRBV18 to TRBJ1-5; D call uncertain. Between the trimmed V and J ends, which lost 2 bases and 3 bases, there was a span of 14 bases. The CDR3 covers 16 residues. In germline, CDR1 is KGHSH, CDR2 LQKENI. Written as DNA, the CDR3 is TGTGCCAGCTCACCAGTAAAAGCTATTGACAATCAGCCCCAGCATTTT. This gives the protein CASSPVKAIDNQPQHF.

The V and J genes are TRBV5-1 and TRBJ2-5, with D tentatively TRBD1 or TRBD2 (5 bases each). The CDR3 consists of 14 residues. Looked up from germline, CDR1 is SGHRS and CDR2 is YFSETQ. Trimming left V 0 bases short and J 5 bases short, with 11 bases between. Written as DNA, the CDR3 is TGCGCCAGCAGCTTGGCCACGGGGCACGAGACCCAGTACTTC. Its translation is CASSLATGHETQYF.

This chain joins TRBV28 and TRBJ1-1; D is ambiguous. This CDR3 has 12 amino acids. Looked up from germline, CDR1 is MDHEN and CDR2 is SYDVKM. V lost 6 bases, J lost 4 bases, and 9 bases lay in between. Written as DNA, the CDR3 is TGTGCCAGCAGCACCGCCGGCACTGAAGCTTTCTTT. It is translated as CASSTAGTEAFF.

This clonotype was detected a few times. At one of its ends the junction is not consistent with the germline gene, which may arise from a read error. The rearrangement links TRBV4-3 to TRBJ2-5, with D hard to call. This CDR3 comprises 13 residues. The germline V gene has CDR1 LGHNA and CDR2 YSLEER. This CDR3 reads CASSHRREETQYF. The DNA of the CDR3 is TGTGCCAGCAGCCACCGACGCGAGGAGACCCAGTACTTC.

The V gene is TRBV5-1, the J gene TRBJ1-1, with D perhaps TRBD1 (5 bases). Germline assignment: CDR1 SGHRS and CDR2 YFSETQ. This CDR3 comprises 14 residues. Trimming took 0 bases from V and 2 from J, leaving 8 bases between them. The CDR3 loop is CASSLGRANTEAFF. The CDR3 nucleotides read TGCGCCAGCAGCTTGGGCAGGGCCAACACTGAAGCTTTCTTT.

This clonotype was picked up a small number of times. The CDR3 reads CASSPLEREASEQYF. CDR3 nucleotides: TGTGCCAGCAGCCCCCTCGAGCGGGAGGCCTCCGAGCAGTACTTC. The chain employs TRBV28 and TRBJ2-7; 9 positions agree with TRBD2. The V gene's germline CDR1 is MDHEN and CDR2 SYDVKM. V lost 6 bases to trimming and J lost 6 bases; unmatched junction nucleotides: 12. The CDR3 is made up of 15 amino acids.

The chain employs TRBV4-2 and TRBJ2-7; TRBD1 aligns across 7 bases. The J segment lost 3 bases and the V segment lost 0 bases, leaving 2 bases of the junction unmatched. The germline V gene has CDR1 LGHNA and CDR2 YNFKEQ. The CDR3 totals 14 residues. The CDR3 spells CASSQERDSYEQYF. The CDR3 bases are TGTGCCAGCAGCCAAGAAAGGGACAGCTACGAGCAGTACTTC.

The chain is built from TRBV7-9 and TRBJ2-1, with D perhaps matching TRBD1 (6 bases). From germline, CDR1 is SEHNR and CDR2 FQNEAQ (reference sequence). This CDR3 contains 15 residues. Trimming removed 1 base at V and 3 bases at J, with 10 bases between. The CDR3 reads CASSLGYRDYNEQFF. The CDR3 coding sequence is TGTGCCAGCAGCTTAGGTTACAGGGACTACAATGAGCAGTTCTTC.

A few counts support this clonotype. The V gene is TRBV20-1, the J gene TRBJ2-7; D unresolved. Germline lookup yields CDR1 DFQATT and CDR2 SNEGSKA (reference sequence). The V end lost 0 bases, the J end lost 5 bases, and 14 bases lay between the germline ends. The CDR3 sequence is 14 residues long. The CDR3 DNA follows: TGCAGTGCTAGAGAATTCGGTTCGCCCCACGAGCAGTACTTC. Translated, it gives CSAREFGSPHEQYF.

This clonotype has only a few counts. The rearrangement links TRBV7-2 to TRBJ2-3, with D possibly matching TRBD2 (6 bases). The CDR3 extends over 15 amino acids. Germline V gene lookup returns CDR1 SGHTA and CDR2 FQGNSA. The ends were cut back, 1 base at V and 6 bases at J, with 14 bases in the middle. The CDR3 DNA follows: TGTGCCAGCAGCTTAGTCGCGGGACGGGGGGATACGCAGTATTTT. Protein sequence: CASSLVAGRGDTQYF.

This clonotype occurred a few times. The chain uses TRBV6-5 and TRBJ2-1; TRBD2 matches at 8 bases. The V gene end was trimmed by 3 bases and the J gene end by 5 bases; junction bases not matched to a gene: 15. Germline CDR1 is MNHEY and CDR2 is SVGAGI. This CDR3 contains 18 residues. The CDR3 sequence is CASSYDLPSGRGDNEQFF. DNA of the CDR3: TGTGCCAGCAGTTATGACCTCCCGAGCGGGAGAGGGGACAATGAGCAGTTCTTC.

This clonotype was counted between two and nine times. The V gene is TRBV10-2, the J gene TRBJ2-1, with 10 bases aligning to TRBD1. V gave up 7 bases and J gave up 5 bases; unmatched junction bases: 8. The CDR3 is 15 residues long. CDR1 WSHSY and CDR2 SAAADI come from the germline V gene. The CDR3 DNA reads TGCGCCAGCATCACTACCGGGACAGGGGACAATGAGCAGTTCTTC. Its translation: CASITTGTGDNEQFF.

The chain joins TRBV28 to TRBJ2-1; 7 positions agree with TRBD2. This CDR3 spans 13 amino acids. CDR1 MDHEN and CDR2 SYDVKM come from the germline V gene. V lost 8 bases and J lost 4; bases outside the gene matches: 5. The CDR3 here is CASVGGGYNEQFF. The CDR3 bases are TGTGCCAGCGTGGGGGGGGGATACAATGAGCAGTTCTTC. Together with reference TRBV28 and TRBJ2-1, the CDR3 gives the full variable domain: DVKVTQSSRYLVKRTGEKVFLECVQDMDHENMFWYRQDPGLGLRLIYFSYDVKMKEKGDIPEGYSVSREKKERFSLILESASTNQTSMYLCASVGGGYNEQFFGPGTRLTVL.

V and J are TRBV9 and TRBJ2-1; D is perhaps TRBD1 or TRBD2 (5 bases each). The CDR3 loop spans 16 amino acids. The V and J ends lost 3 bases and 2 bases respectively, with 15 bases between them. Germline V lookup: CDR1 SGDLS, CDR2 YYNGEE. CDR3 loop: CASSDSRGSPYNEQFF. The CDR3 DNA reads TGTGCCAGCAGCGATAGCCGGGGCTCCCCCTACAATGAGCAGTTCTTC.

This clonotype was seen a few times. The DNA for the CDR3 is TGTGCCAGCAGTGAAAGGGGGGGTTCCTATAATTCACCCCTCCACTTT. Translating gives CASSERGGSYNSPLHF. This rearrangement joins TRBV6-1 to TRBJ1-6, with D tentatively TRBD1 (6 bases). The CDR3 is 16 amino acids. Germline V gene sequence: CDR1 MNHNS, CDR2 SASEGT. With 2 bases removed from V and 1 base from J, the gap between germline ends came to 9 bases.